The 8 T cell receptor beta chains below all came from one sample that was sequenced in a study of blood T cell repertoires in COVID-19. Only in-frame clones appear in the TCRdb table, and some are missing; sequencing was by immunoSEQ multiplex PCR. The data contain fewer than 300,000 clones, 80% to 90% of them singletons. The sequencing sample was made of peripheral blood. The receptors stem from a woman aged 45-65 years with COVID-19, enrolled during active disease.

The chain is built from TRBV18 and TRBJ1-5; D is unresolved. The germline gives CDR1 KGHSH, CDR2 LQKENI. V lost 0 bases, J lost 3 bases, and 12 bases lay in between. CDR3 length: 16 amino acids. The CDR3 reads CASSPPTQTHNQPQHF. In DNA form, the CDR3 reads TGTGCCAGCTCACCACCGACACAGACACACAATCAGCCCCAGCATTTT.

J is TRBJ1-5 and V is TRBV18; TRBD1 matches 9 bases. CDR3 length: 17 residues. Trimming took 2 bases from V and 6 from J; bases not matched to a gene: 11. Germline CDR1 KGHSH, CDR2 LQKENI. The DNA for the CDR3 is TGTGCCAGCTCACCATTGGGACAGGGCCCTACATCTCAGCCCCAGCATTTT. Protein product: CASSPLGQGPTSQPQHF.

The CDR3 loop reads CASSRGETEAFF. In DNA form, the CDR3 reads TGTGCCAGCTCACGGGGGGAGACTGAAGCTTTCTTT. V and J are TRBV18 and TRBJ1-1; maybe TRBD1 (5 bases). Looked up from germline, CDR1 is KGHSH and CDR2 is LQKENI. V was pared by 4 bases and J by 5 bases, with 8 bases between. The length of the CDR3 is 12 residues.

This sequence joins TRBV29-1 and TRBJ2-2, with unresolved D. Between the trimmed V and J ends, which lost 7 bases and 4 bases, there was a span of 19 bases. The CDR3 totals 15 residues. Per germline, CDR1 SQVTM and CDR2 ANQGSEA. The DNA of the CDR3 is TGCAGCGCCACTCGACAAATGGGTGCCACCGGGGAGCTGTTTTTT. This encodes CSATRQMGATGELFF.

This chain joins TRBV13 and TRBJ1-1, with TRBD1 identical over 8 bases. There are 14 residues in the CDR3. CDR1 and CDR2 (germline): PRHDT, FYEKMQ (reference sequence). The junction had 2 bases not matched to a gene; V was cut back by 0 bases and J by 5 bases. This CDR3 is CASSLGDRATEAFF. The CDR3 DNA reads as TGTGCCAGCAGCTTAGGGGACAGGGCGACTGAAGCTTTCTTT.

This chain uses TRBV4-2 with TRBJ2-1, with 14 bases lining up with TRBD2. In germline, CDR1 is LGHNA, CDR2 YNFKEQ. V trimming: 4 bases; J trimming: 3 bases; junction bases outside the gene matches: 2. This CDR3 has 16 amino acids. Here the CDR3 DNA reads TGTGCCAGCAGCCCCGGGACTAGCGGGAGCTACAATGAGCAGTTCTTC. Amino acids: CASSPGTSGSYNEQFF.

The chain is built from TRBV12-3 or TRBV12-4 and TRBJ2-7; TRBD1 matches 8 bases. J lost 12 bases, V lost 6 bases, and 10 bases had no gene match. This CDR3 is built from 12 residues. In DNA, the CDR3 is TGTGCCAGCAGGAACCGGGACAGGTTTTTGTACTTC. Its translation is CASRNRDRFLYF.

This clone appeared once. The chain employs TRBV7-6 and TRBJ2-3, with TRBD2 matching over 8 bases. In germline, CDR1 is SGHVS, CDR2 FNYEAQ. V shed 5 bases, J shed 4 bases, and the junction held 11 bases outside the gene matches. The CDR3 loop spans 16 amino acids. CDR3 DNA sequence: TGTGCCAGCAGCCCGCAAGGACTAGCCGGGGCAGATACGCAGTATTTT. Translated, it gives CASSPQGLAGADTQYF.